These 27 T cell receptor beta chains originate from one sample sequenced in a study of T cell repertoires in cytomegalovirus infection. Their antigen targets remain unknown. TCRdb re-derived calls from the reads in MiXCR, one entry per CDR3 protein. The data contain roughly 310,000 distinct CDR3 sequences, roughly 29% of them seen just once; the ten biggest clones take up around 20%. The source was cultured PBMCs, collected from culture after CMV antigen stimulation. These receptor sequences come from a human donor in good health (CMV status not recorded). Some clones in this sample may be carry-over from other donors' samples.

The rearrangement joins TRBV6-6 to TRBJ1-5; no clear D gene. Germline CDR1 MNHNY, CDR2 SVGAGI (reference sequence). This CDR3 has 15 residues. The V end was cut by 5 bases, the J end by 11 bases, with 22 bases between. CDR3 bases: TGTGCCAGCAGTCCTACCCCCGGGAGTAACCAAGCCCAGCATTTT. Its translation is CASSPTPGSNQAQHF.

CDR3: CASSLPGGPLAKNIQYF. CDR3 nucleotide sequence: TGTGCCAGCAGCTTACCGGGAGGCCCATTAGCCAAAAACATTCAGTACTTC. V gene TRBV5-4 combines with J gene TRBJ2-4, with 7 bases matching TRBD2. This CDR3 comprises 17 residues. Germline values: CDR1 SGHNT, CDR2 YYREEE (reference sequence). V was pared by 2 bases and J by 0 bases, with 8 bases of the junction left unmatched. The whole variable domain, filled in from reference TRBV5-4 and TRBJ2-4, reads ETGVTQSPTHLIKTRGQQVTLRCSSQSGHNTVSWYQQALGQGPQFIFQYYREEENGRGNFPPRFSGLQFPNYSSELNVNALELDDSALYLCASSLPGGPLAKNIQYFGAGTRLSVL.

In its sample, this clonotype was seen a few times. The rearrangement uses TRBV10-3 and TRBJ2-3; D might be TRBD2 (6 bases). Germline CDR1 reads ENHRY; CDR2 reads SYGVKD. Trimming pared 7 bases from V and 1 base from J, leaving 18 bases between. The CDR3 has 16 residues. Written as DNA, the CDR3 is TGTGCCATCACCTCAGCTGGGACTTCGGGCACAGATACGCAGTATTTT. Amino acids: CAITSAGTSGTDTQYF.

This clonotype was counted at least ten times. The rearrangement links TRBV7-8 to TRBJ1-4; tentatively, D is TRBD1 (5 bases). The CDR3 extends over 15 amino acids. The germline CDR1 and CDR2 sequences are SGHVS and FQNEAQ. V was trimmed by 0 bases and J by 2 bases, leaving 7 bases between them. CDR3 DNA: TGTGCCAGCAGCTTAGCGTGGGGGACTAATGAAAAACTGTTTTTT. Amino acids: CASSLAWGTNEKLFF. The whole variable domain, filled in from reference TRBV7-8 and TRBJ1-4, reads GAGVSQSPRYKVAKRGQDVALRCDPISGHVSLFWYQQALGQGPEFLTYFQNEAQLDKSGLPSDRFFAERPEGSVSTLKIQRTQQEDSAVYLCASSLAWGTNEKLFFGSGTQLSVL.

This chain joins TRBV20-1 and TRBJ2-3, with no clear D. CDR3 length equals 15 residues. The V end lost 4 bases, the J end lost 0 bases, and 14 bases lay between the germline ends. Germline V lookup: CDR1 DFQATT, CDR2 SNEGSKA (reference sequence). The CDR3 loop is CSAIDSLTSTDTQYF. CDR3 nucleotide sequence: TGCAGTGCTATCGACTCGTTAACTAGCACAGATACGCAGTATTTT.

This chain links TRBV3-1 with TRBJ1-1; D is unresolved. Trimming cost V 0 bases and J 4 bases, with 9 bases left between them. The CDR3 sequence is 14 residues long. Per germline, CDR1 LGHDT and CDR2 YNNKEL (reference sequence). The CDR3 nucleotides read TGTGCCAGCAGCCAAGATGGATGGGGCACTGAAGCTTTCTTT. Its translation: CASSQDGWGTEAFF.

This clonotype came up many times. The rearrangement uses TRBV7-2 and TRBJ2-7; 7 bases agree with TRBD2. Germline V CDR1 and CDR2: SGHTA, FQGNSA. This CDR3 region has 15 residues. Trimming cost V 5 bases and J 1 base; bases outside gene matches: 8. CDR3 bases: TGTGCCAGCAGCCCTACTAGCGAAAGTTCCTACGAGCAGTACTTC. Translated: CASSPTSESSYEQYF.

This clonotype was observed many times. This chain uses TRBV7-2 with TRBJ2-1; the D gene is possibly TRBD2 (5 bases). The germline V and J ends were trimmed by 7 bases and 9 bases, with 25 bases remaining between them. Germline lookup yields CDR1 SGHTA and CDR2 FQGNSA. This CDR3 has 16 amino acids. CDR3 in amino acids: CASTTSGRGSDLEQFF. As DNA, the CDR3 is TGTGCCAGCACTACTTCTGGCCGGGGTTCCGACCTTGAGCAGTTCTTC.

The CDR3 region has the DNA TGTGCCAGCAGTTCCGGGGTCGGTTCACCCCTCCACTTT. This translates into CASSSGVGSPLHF. The J gene is TRBJ1-6, the V gene TRBV6-1; D is uncertain. Germline assignment: CDR1 MNHNS and CDR2 SASEGT. This CDR3 has 13 residues. Trimming removed 5 bases from V and 9 bases from J, with 11 bases in between.

The chain combines TRBV7-6 with TRBJ1-2, with a weak D call TRBD1 (5 bases). CDR3 length equals 13 residues. The germline V and J ends were trimmed by 7 bases and 3 bases, with 12 bases remaining between them. CDR1 and CDR2 from the germline V gene are SGHVS and FNYEAQ. The CDR3 nucleotides are TGTGCCAGCACCCCGGGGGATTACTATGGCTACACCTTC. Protein: CASTPGDYYGYTF.

The chain is built from TRBV20-1 and TRBJ1-1; unclear D gene. Per germline, CDR1 DFQATT and CDR2 SNEGSKA (reference sequence). CDR3 size: 15 residues. Trimming cost V 1 base and J 0 bases, with 12 bases left between them. The CDR3 region is CSARATGEMNTEAFF. In DNA, the CDR3 is TGCAGTGCTAGAGCGACGGGAGAGATGAACACTGAAGCTTTCTTT.

A single count supports this clonotype. The V and J genes are TRBV5-1 and TRBJ1-1; D not resolved. V was pared by 0 bases and J by 0 bases, with 12 bases between. Germline V gene sequence: CDR1 SGHRS, CDR2 YFSETQ. The CDR3 has 16 amino acids. CDR3: CASSLVAVDLNTEAFF. CDR3 sequence (DNA): TGCGCCAGCAGCTTGGTAGCAGTTGATTTGAACACTGAAGCTTTCTTT.

The chain combines TRBV28 with TRBJ1-1; a weak D match, TRBD1 (5 bases). Trimming shortened V by 5 bases and J by 5 bases, and 15 bases separated the two germline ends. The CDR3 is 14 amino acids. Germline CDR1 reads MDHEN; CDR2 reads SYDVKM. The CDR3 is CASSPRVRVTEAFF. CDR3 nucleotides: TGTGCCAGCAGTCCCAGGGTAAGGGTAACTGAAGCTTTCTTT.

A few counts support this clonotype. This sequence joins TRBV19 and TRBJ1-4; 8 bases fit TRBD1. The CDR3 sequence is 15 residues long. Looked up from germline, CDR1 is LNHDA and CDR2 is SQIVND (reference sequence). J lost 9 bases, V lost 5 bases, and 11 bases had no gene match. DNA for the CDR3: TGTGCCAGTAGTCTGACAGGGGTTTGGTCGCAAAAACTGTTTTTT. It codes for CASSLTGVWSQKLFF.

About this clonotype: An end of the junction differs from the germline gene, which may be a read error. The chain couples TRBV5-1 to TRBJ2-7; 8 bases align to TRBD1. The CDR3 contains 14 residues. In germline, CDR1 is SGHRS, CDR2 YFSETQ. The CDR3 sequence is CASRGQASSYEQYF. The CDR3 DNA sequence: TGCGCTAGCAGGGGACAGGCGAGCTCCTACGAGCAGTACTTC.

V is TRBV12-3 or TRBV12-4 and J is TRBJ2-3, with D possibly matching TRBD2 (6 bases). The length of the CDR3 is 15 residues. V lost 3 bases, J lost 3 bases, and 13 bases lay in between. The CDR3 bases are TGTGCCAGCAGTTTCGCCCCGGGACTGACAGATACGCAGTATTTT. It translates to CASSFAPGLTDTQYF.

This clonotype came up a few times. The chain combines TRBV7-4 with TRBJ1-1; D may be TRBD1 (5 bases). The germline CDR1 and CDR2 sequences are SGHVT and SQSDAQ. Between the trimmed V and J ends, which lost 1 base and 3 bases, there was a span of 21 bases. The CDR3 has 18 amino acids. The CDR3 reads CASSLVKVGEERYTEAFF. The CDR3 nucleotides read TGTGCCAGCAGCTTAGTGAAGGTAGGGGAAGAGAGGTACACTGAAGCTTTCTTT.

Only a few counts were recorded for this clonotype. V usage is TRBV27 and J usage is TRBJ1-6; unclear D gene. The CDR3 contains 13 residues. Germline CDR1 and CDR2: MNHEY and SMNVEV (reference sequence). V lost 5 bases and J 9 bases, leaving 11 bases between the germline ends. The CDR3 nucleotides are TGTGCCAGCAGTCAAGCCCGGGGTTCACCCCTCCACTTT. Its protein is CASSQARGSPLHF.

This clonotype was detected only a few times. The J gene is TRBJ2-7, the V gene TRBV12-3 or TRBV12-4, with 11 bases that match TRBD2. V lost 7 bases and J lost 3; bases outside the gene matches: 8. CDR3 length equals 15 residues. DNA for the CDR3: TGTGCCAGCACTCAGTCCGGGACTAGCGGCTACGAGCAGTACTTC. Its translation is CASTQSGTSGYEQYF.

This clonotype was seen a handful of times. The rearrangement uses TRBV5-4 and TRBJ1-6, with 9 nucleotides matching TRBD1. Germline lookup yields CDR1 SGHNT and CDR2 YYREEE (reference sequence). J lost 7 bases, V lost 4 bases, and 6 bases had no gene match. The CDR3 totals 15 residues. The CDR3 sequence: CASSTGDRVNSPLHF. DNA of the CDR3: TGTGCCAGCAGCACCGGGGACAGGGTAAATTCACCCCTCCACTTT.

This rearrangement joins TRBV7-8 to TRBJ2-1; no clear D gene. CDR1 SGHVS and CDR2 FQNEAQ come from the germline V gene. Trimming cost V 4 bases and J 10 bases, with 14 bases left between them. CDR3 length: 13 residues. CDR3: CASSWSGLKEQFF. CDR3 nucleotide sequence: TGTGCCAGCAGCTGGTCGGGCCTTAAGGAGCAGTTCTTC. The entire variable domain, with the rest obtained from reference TRBV7-8 and TRBJ2-1, is as follows: GAGVSQSPRYKVAKRGQDVALRCDPISGHVSLFWYQQALGQGPEFLTYFQNEAQLDKSGLPSDRFFAERPEGSVSTLKIQRTQQEDSAVYLCASSWSGLKEQFFGPGTRLTVL.

The chain joins TRBV7-2 to TRBJ1-2; TRBD1 is a possible D gene (6 bases). Per germline, CDR1 SGHTA and CDR2 FQGNSA. The CDR3 contains 12 residues. V was shortened by 4 bases and J by 8 bases, with 11 bases between the two germline ends. CDR3 protein: CASSSVGGGYTF. The CDR3 DNA reads TGTGCCAGCAGCTCGGTAGGGGGGGGCTACACCTTC.

This clonotype has a count of ten or more. This chain connects TRBV7-8 to TRBJ1-5, with D possibly being TRBD1 (5 bases). V lost 5 bases and J 0 bases, leaving 11 bases between the germline ends. In germline, CDR1 is SGHVS, CDR2 FQNEAQ. The CDR3 spans 15 residues. CDR3 coding DNA: TGTGCCAGCAGCACTCGGGACTATAGCAATCAGCCCCAGCATTTT. Its translation: CASSTRDYSNQPQHF.

The chain links TRBV6-1 to TRBJ1-2, with unresolved D. Germline CDR1 and CDR2: MNHNS and SASEGT. Trimming cost V 1 base and J 4 bases, with 7 bases left between them. CDR3 length equals 13 residues. DNA of the CDR3: TGTGCCAGCAGTGAAGGGGATTCCTATGGCTACACCTTC. Protein: CASSEGDSYGYTF.

The genes are TRBV18 and TRBJ1-3; D is undetermined. This CDR3 spans 15 amino acids. Trimming took 2 bases from V and 0 from J, leaving 8 bases between them. Germline V lookup: CDR1 KGHSH, CDR2 LQKENI. This CDR3 reads CASSPDPNSGNTIYF. CDR3 DNA: TGTGCCAGCTCACCAGACCCAAACTCTGGAAACACCATATATTTT. Looking up the rest from reference TRBV18 and TRBJ1-3 gives the full variable domain: NAGVMQNPRHLVRRRGQEARLRCSPMKGHSHVYWYRQLPEEGLKFMVYLQKENIIDESGMPKERFSAEFPKEGPSILRIQQVVRGDSAAYFCASSPDPNSGNTIYFGEGSWLTVV.

The chain employs TRBV14 and TRBJ1-1; 8 nucleotides agree with TRBD1. V trimming: 4 bases; J trimming: 4 bases; junction bases outside the gene matches: 5. From germline, CDR1 is SGHDN and CDR2 FVKESK. This CDR3 is built from 14 residues. The CDR3 sequence: CASSLYRGGTEAFF. In DNA form, the CDR3 reads TGTGCCAGCAGCCTCTACAGGGGGGGCACTGAAGCTTTCTTT.

The chain employs TRBV14 and TRBJ2-7; perhaps D is TRBD1 or TRBD2 (5 bases each). Trimming left V 1 base short and J 0 bases short, with 13 bases between. In germline, CDR1 is SGHDN, CDR2 FVKESK. The CDR3 is 16 residues long. The CDR3 bases are TGTGCCAGCAGCCAAGCGGGGCTTTTAACCTCCTACGAGCAGTACTTC. It is translated as CASSQAGLLTSYEQYF.